The present entry profiles one T cell receptor (beta chain) with its context. What this receptor recognizes is not known. No base-level quality is on record; no much larger clone is a single base apart. Each collaborating institution followed its own protocols to collect whole blood in K2EDTA tubes. For TCRbeta analysis, collaborators shipped samples as frozen whole blood, isolated PBMCs, or DNA extracted from either of those sample types. This entry comes from a study of blood T cell repertoires in COVID-19 (TCRdb year 2020). With regard to the full study: The collaborator samples originated in the United States, Italy and Spain and spanned the acute and convalescent phases of COVID-19. The dataset comprised deeply sampled blood TCRbeta repertoires from subjects exposed to, actively infected with, or recovered from COVID-19. Samples were obtained from the ongoing ImmuneRACE study (first 160 participants) and from 1,200 or so subjects provided by 6 global collaborators. Where available, HLA class I and class II types were obtained from metadata supplied by the sample provider rather than from assay-based typing. The repertoires were released in a freely available public database intended as a resource for research on the immune response to SARS-CoV-2. A de-identified subject ID, COVID-19 status, age in years and sex were almost always included in the sample metadata. The prospective study material was composed of cDNA or gDNA derived from T cells, B-cell-depleted T cells, or PBMCs.

The research as a whole found: The quantity of clinical and demographic metadata differed by source and by participant and was supplied without curation.

TCRbeta CDR3 regions were amplified from genomic DNA by means of the immunoSEQ Assay, a bias-controlled multiplex PCR. As for the original processing: The number of nucleated cells in each sample was estimated from the amplification of reference gene primers within the assay. Sequence reads were collapsed and filtered to measure the absolute abundance of every unique TCRbeta CDR3 rearrangement. For each sample, productive Simpson clonality was calculated as the square root of Simpson's diversity index over productive rearrangements. Drawn from immuneACCESS, this table holds only the in-frame rearrangements with V and J called that TCRdb kept. Clones are partly lost; checked studies trace under half to an unresolved V gene and leave the rest unexplained. V, J and clone size were drawn from that table, and D and trimming were deduced from the DNA. Here the sample has some 110,000 clones; about 85% occur a single time. The top ten constitute approximately 1.5% of the sample.

V is clipped by 0 bases and J by 1 base, and the sequence between their germline boundaries is 10 bases long. The CDR3 covers 15 residues, taking in both the cysteine and the phenylalanine. Only the CDR3 part of the read is kept: 45 bases, read in frame from the first base. CDR1 and CDR2, per the germline V gene, are LGHNA and YNFKEQ. The V and J segments used are TRBV4-2 and TRBJ2-7; TRBD1 could be the D gene, as 5 bases match. This receptor was taken from a man aged 35 to 55 with acute or convalescent COVID-19. Sequencing was done on a sample of peripheral blood. The CDR3 is CASSQDPKGSYEQYF. The nucleotides are TGTGCCAGCAGCCAAGATCCGAAGGGGTCCTACGAGCAGTACTTC.